These T cell receptor beta chains were read from a single sample in a study of cytomegalovirus exposure and HLA in healthy donors. Sequencing used immunoSEQ multiplex PCR; TCRdb keeps in-frame clones, though not all of them. This sample has more than 55,000 clones, with 85% to 90% found just once. The sample taken for sequencing was PBMCs. The receptor set was obtained from a woman under 30 in good health and CMV-seronegative. Each CDR3 is given with its conserved first and last residue. D genes are given only for firm matches. Part of the rows lack a size; the others show once, few, many or a class for expanded clones.

TRBV6-1	-	TRBJ1-1	-	CASSREFMSEAFF	TGTGCCAGCAGTAGGGAGTTCATGTCTGAAGCTTTCTTT
TRBV13	TRBD2	TRBJ2-1	-	CASSRIAGDSYNEQFF	TGTGCCAGCAGCCGGATAGCGGGAGACTCTTACAATGAGCAGTTCTTC
TRBV6-1	-	TRBJ2-4	few	CASSLPGQNIQYF	TGTGCCAGCAGTTTACCCGGACAGAACATTCAGTACTTC
TRBV30	TRBD1	TRBJ2-7	once	CATGQSYEQYF	TGTGCCACGGGACAGTCCTACGAGCAGTACTTC
TRBV6-6	-	TRBJ1-1	-	CASRDSNTEAFF	TGTGCCAGCAGGGACAGCAACACTGAAGCTTTCTTT
TRBV2	TRBD2	TRBJ2-7	-	CARGTSGRSREQYF	TGTGCCAGAGGGACTAGCGGGAGATCGCGGGAGCAGTACTTC
TRBV28	-	TRBJ1-2	few	CASSFRGYGYTF	TGTGCCAGCAGTTTTAGGGGTTACGGCTACACCTTC
TRBV19	-	TRBJ2-7	once	CASSPRQGGHEQYF	TGTGCCAGTAGTCCCCGCCAGGGCGGCCACGAGCAGTACTTC
TRBV7-3	TRBD2	TRBJ2-2	few	CASSPREGGELFF	TGTGCCAGCAGCCCACGGGAGGGCGGGGAGCTGTTTTTT
TRBV4-2	-	TRBJ1-1	-	CASSQGRRNTEAFF	TGTGCCAGCAGCCAAGGCCGGAGGAACACTGAAGCTTTCTTT
TRBV5-1	TRBD2	TRBJ2-2	-	CASSFGLAGGTGELFF	TGCGCCAGCAGCTTCGGACTAGCGGGAGGCACCGGGGAGCTGTTTTTT
TRBV9	TRBD2	TRBJ2-1	-	CASSPHHSGSNEQFF	TGTGCCAGCAGCCCCCACCATAGCGGGAGTAATGAGCAGTTCTTC
TRBV10-1	TRBD1	TRBJ1-6	few	CASSERTGGNSPLHF	TGCGCCAGCAGTGAGAGGACAGGGGGTAATTCACCCCTCCACTTT
TRBV5-1	TRBD2	TRBJ2-1	few	CASSPGTNRGEQFF	TGCGCCAGCAGCCCCGGGACTAACCGGGGTGAGCAGTTCTTC
TRBV28	-	TRBJ1-2	-	CASSLREDSPYGYTF	TGTGCCAGCAGTTTAAGAGAGGACAGTCCCTATGGCTACACCTTC
TRBV7-9	TRBD2	TRBJ2-2	once	CASRDQRELNGELFF	TGTGCCAGCAGGGACCAGCGGGAGCTGAACGGGGAGCTGTTTTTT
TRBV28	TRBD1	TRBJ1-1	-	CASRRGQATTEAFF	TGTGCCAGCAGACGGGGACAGGCTACCACTGAAGCTTTCTTT
TRBV5-4	-	TRBJ2-5	-	CALSPEIQETQYF	TGTGCCCTTTCCCCGGAGATCCAAGAGACCCAGTACTTC
TRBV18	TRBD2	TRBJ2-3	-	CASSPRTSGGADTQYF	TGTGCCAGCTCACCTAGGACTAGCGGGGGGGCAGATACGCAGTATTTT
TRBV4-1	TRBD1	TRBJ1-5	-	CASSLSQGAKQPQHF	TGCGCCAGCAGCTTATCCCAGGGGGCGAAGCAGCCCCAGCATTTT
TRBV7-8	-	TRBJ2-7	-	CASSLGTFSYEQYF	TGTGCCAGCAGCTTAGGGACTTTCTCCTACGAGCAGTACTTC
TRBV13	TRBD2	TRBJ2-1	-	CASSLVGSGRADEQFF	TGTGCCAGCAGCTTAGTGGGAAGTGGGAGGGCCGATGAGCAGTTCTTC
TRBV7-9	-	TRBJ1-2	-	CASSLGQNYGYTF	TGTGCCAGCAGCTTAGGACAGAACTATGGCTACACCTTC
TRBV29-1	TRBD2	TRBJ2-3	-	CSVDHGWTSGGADTQYF	TGCAGCGTTGACCACGGCTGGACTAGCGGGGGGGCAGATACGCAGTATTTT
TRBV21-1	-	TRBJ2-2	-	CASSSRDRKVKKGDTGELFF	TGTGCCAGCAGCAGCCGGGACAGGAAAGTTAAGAAAGGAGACACCGGGGAGCTGTTTTTT
TRBV10-3	-	TRBJ1-5	-	CAISESMGAQPQHF	TGTGCCATCAGTGAGTCAATGGGGGCTCAGCCCCAGCATTTT
TRBV6-1	-	TRBJ2-1	-	CASTGAEYNEQFF	TGTGCCAGCACTGGGGCCGAATACAATGAGCAGTTCTTC
TRBV4-3	TRBD2	TRBJ2-1	-	CASSQEGGRALYNEQFF	TGCGCCAGCAGCCAAGAAGGCGGGAGGGCTCTTTACAATGAGCAGTTCTTC
TRBV28	TRBD1	TRBJ1-2	-	CASRRGGESNYGYTF	TGTGCCAGCAGACGAGGGGGCGAGTCTAACTATGGCTACACCTTC
TRBV5-5	-	TRBJ1-5	-	CASSLEWGGRQPQHF	TGTGCCAGCAGCTTGGAATGGGGCGGTCGGCAGCCCCAGCATTTT
TRBV6-1	-	TRBJ2-5	-	CASSPQIQETQYF	TGTGCCAGTAGTCCCCAGATCCAGGAGACCCAGTACTTC
TRBV29-1	TRBD1	TRBJ1-1	-	CSVTDRGGTEAFF	TGCAGCGTCACCGACAGGGGCGGAACTGAAGCTTTCTTT
TRBV11-2	TRBD2	TRBJ2-1	-	CASSLGTSGNNEQFF	TGTGCCAGCAGCTTAGGGACTAGCGGGAACAATGAGCAGTTCTTC
TRBV4-2	TRBD1	TRBJ2-3	-	CASSQDSSGTGGDTQYF	TGTGCCAGCAGCCAAGATTCCTCCGGGACAGGCGGGGATACGCAGTATTTT
TRBV6-1	TRBD1	TRBJ1-4	-	CASSEATGTGINEKLFF	TGTGCCAGCAGTGAAGCGACCGGGACAGGGATTAATGAAAAACTGTTTTTT
TRBV6-1	TRBD2	TRBJ2-3	-	CASSEVGGGSDTQYF	TGTGCCAGCAGTGAAGTCGGGGGGGGATCAGATACGCAGTATTTT
TRBV5-6	-	TRBJ1-2	-	CASSLGTFYGYTF	TGTGCCAGCAGCTTGGGGACATTCTATGGCTACACCTTC
TRBV5-3	TRBD1	TRBJ2-1	-	CARSPNRGWDNEQFF	TGTGCCAGAAGCCCTAACAGGGGTTGGGACAATGAGCAGTTCTTC
TRBV18	-	TRBJ2-1	-	CASSPGQGWVGEQFF	TGTGCCAGCTCACCCGGGCAGGGATGGGTTGGTGAGCAGTTCTTC
TRBV14	-	TRBJ1-1	-	CASSQVAGRDTEAFF	TGTGCCAGCAGCCAAGTTGCAGGGCGCGACACTGAAGCTTTCTTT
TRBV15	-	TRBJ2-7	-	CATSRDPQGTEQYF	TGTGCCACCAGCAGAGATCCCCAGGGCACCGAGCAGTACTTC
TRBV7-2	-	TRBJ2-7	-	CASSFRVGEQYF	TGTGCCAGCAGCTTCAGGGTCGGCGAGCAGTACTTC
TRBV5-1	TRBD1	TRBJ1-2	-	CASSLANAQGAYGYTF	TGCGCCAGCAGCTTGGCCAACGCCCAGGGGGCCTATGGCTACACCTTC
TRBV7-2	TRBD2	TRBJ2-1	-	CASSLTSGPYNEQFF	TGTGCCAGCAGCTTGACTAGCGGGCCCTACAATGAGCAGTTCTTC
TRBV19	-	TRBJ2-7	-	CASSATPGENEQYF	TGTGCCAGTAGTGCAACTCCAGGGGAGAACGAGCAGTACTTC
TRBV30	-	TRBJ1-4	-	CAWKRQAGEKLFF	TGTGCCTGGAAGAGACAGGCAGGTGAAAAACTGTTTTTT
TRBV28	TRBD1	TRBJ2-3	-	CASSLSGGFLGSLPDTQYF	TGTGCCAGCAGTTTATCAGGGGGCTTTTTGGGTAGTTTACCAGATACGCAGTATTTT
TRBV4-1	TRBD1	TRBJ1-5	-	CASSQTGGLGNQPQHF	TGCGCCAGCAGCCAGACAGGGGGCTTGGGCAATCAGCCCCAGCATTTT
TRBV2	TRBD1	TRBJ2-7	-	CASSPTGGGYEQYF	TGTGCCAGCAGTCCGACAGGGGGAGGTTACGAGCAGTACTTC
TRBV6-5	TRBD1	TRBJ1-2	once	CASRRDRGQGGYTF	TGTGCCAGCAGGCGTGACAGGGGGCAGGGTGGCTACACCTTC
TRBV5-5	TRBD1	TRBJ1-1	-	CASSLGGQGWTEAFF	TGTGCCAGCAGCTTGGGGGGACAGGGGTGGACTGAAGCTTTCTTT
TRBV5-5	TRBD1	TRBJ1-5	-	CASSPGQGGSLSNQPQHF	TGTGCCAGCAGCCCGGGACAGGGGGGCTCTCTTAGCAATCAGCCCCAGCATTTT
TRBV2	-	TRBJ1-1	-	CASRWEAMNTEAFF	TGTGCCAGCAGGTGGGAGGCGATGAACACTGAAGCTTTCTTT
TRBV19	TRBD1	TRBJ2-7	-	CASSIPGQGTYEQYF	TGTGCCAGTAGTATACCGGGACAGGGTACCTACGAGCAGTACTTC
TRBV5-6	TRBD2	TRBJ2-3	-	CASSSRAGGTDTQYF	TGTGCCAGCAGCTCCCGCGCGGGGGGGACAGATACGCAGTATTTT
TRBV2	TRBD1	TRBJ1-2	-	CASSEGQGVNGYTF	TGTGCCAGCAGTGAAGGTCAGGGGGTTAATGGCTACACCTTC
TRBV6-5	-	TRBJ1-1	-	CASKTGRVKTEAFF	TGTGCCAGCAAGACGGGGAGAGTAAAAACTGAAGCTTTCTTT